This paragraph reports one T cell receptor (beta chain). Trimming stripped 3 bases from V and 0 bases from J, with 6 bases between. This CDR3 comprises 14 residues. Germline V CDR1 and CDR2: SGHRS, YFSETQ. These data are taken from a study of blood T cell repertoires in COVID-19. Data came from immunoSEQ multiplex PCR; TCRdb stores just in-frame clones and leaves some out. The table records around 55,000 clones, roughly 89% of them present only once. Sequenced material: peripheral blood. This TCR was recovered from a man aged 40-55 years with COVID-19, enrolled during active disease. The chain has TRBV5-1 and TRBJ2-2, with no clear D. The CDR3 sequence: CASSSTSNTGELFF. CDR3 DNA sequence: TGCGCCAGCAGCTCTACCTCGAACACCGGGGAGCTGTTTTTT.